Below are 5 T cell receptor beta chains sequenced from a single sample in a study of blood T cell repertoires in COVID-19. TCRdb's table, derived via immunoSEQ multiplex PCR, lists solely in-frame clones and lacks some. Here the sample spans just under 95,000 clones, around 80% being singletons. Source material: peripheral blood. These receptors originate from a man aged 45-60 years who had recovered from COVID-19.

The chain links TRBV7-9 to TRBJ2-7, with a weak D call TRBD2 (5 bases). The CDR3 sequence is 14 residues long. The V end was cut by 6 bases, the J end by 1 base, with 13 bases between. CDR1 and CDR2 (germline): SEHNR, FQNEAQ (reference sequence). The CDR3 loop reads CASSVTGVSYEQYF. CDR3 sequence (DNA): TGTGCCAGCAGTGTTACCGGGGTGTCCTACGAGCAGTACTTC.

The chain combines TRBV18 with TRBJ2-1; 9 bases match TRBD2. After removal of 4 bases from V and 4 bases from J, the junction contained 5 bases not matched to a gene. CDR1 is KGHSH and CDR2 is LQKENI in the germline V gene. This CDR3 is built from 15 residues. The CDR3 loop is CASSRLAEGYNEQFF. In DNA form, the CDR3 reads TGTGCCAGCTCACGACTAGCGGAAGGATACAATGAGCAGTTCTTC.

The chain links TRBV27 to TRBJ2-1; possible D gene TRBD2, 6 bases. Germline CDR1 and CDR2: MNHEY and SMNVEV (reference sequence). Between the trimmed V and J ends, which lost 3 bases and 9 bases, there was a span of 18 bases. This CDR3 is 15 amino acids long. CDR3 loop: CASSFGGESGGEQFF. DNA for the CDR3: TGTGCCAGCAGTTTCGGAGGGGAGAGCGGCGGTGAGCAGTTCTTC.

The CDR3 is CASSPGPGLYGYTF. Written as DNA, the CDR3 is TGTGCCAGCTCACCTGGCCCGGGTCTCTATGGCTACACCTTC. The chain has TRBV18 and TRBJ1-2; unclear D gene. The CDR3 spans 14 residues. Trimming took off 3 bases at V and 4 bases at J, with 12 bases between the two ends. Germline assignment: CDR1 KGHSH and CDR2 LQKENI. The whole variable domain, filled in from reference TRBV18 and TRBJ1-2, reads NAGVMQNPRHLVRRRGQEARLRCSPMKGHSHVYWYRQLPEEGLKFMVYLQKENIIDESGMPKERFSAEFPKEGPSILRIQQVVRGDSAAYFCASSPGPGLYGYTFGSGTRLTVV.

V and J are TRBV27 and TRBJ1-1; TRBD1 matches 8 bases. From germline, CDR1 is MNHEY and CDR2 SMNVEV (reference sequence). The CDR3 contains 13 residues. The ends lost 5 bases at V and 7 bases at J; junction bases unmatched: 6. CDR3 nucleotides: TGTGCCAGCAGTACCACAGGGGGGGGTGAAGCTTTCTTT. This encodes CASSTTGGGEAFF.